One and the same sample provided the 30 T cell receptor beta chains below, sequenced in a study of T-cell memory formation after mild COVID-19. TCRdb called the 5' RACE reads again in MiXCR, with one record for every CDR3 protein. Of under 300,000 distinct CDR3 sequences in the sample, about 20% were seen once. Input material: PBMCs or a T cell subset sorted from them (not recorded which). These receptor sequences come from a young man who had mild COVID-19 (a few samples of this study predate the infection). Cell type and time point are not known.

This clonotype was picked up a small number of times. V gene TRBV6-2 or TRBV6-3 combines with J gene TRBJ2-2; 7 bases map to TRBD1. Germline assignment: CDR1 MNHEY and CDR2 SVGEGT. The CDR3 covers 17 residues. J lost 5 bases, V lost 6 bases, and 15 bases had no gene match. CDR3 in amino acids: CASSPDRVWFGTGELFF. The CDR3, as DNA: TGTGCCAGCAGCCCCGACAGGGTGTGGTTTGGTACCGGGGAGCTGTTTTTT.

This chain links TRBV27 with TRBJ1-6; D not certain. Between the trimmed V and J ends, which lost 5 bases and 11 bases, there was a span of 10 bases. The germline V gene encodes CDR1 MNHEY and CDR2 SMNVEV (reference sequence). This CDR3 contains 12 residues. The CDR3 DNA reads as TGTGCCAGCAGTAGGCCCACTGCACCCCTCCACTTT. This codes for CASSRPTAPLHF.

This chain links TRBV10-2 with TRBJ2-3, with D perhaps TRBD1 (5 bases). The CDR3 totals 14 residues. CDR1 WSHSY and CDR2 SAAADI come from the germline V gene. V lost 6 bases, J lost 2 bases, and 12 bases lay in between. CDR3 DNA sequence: TGCGCCAGCAGCCGGACAAATCCCACAGATACGCAGTATTTT. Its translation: CASSRTNPTDTQYF.

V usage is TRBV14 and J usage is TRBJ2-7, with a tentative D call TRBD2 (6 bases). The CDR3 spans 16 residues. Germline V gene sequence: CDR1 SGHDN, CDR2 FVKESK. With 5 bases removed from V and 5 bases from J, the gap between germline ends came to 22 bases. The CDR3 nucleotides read TGTGCCAGCAGCGCCCGAGGGAGGTCCAAGGCGGACGAGCAGTACGTC. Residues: CASSARGRSKADEQYV.

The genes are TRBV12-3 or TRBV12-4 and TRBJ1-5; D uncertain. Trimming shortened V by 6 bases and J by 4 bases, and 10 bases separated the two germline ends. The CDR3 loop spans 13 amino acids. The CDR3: CASRLDGNQPQHF. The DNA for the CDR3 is TGTGCCAGCAGACTGGACGGAAATCAGCCCCAGCATTTT.

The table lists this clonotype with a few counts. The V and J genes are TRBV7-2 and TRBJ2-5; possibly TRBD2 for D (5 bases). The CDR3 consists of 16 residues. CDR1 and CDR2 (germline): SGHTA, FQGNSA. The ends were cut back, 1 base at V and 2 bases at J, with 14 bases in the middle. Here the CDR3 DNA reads TGTGCCAGCAGCTTAGGAATAAGTCGGGATCAAGAGACCCAGTACTTC. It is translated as CASSLGISRDQETQYF.

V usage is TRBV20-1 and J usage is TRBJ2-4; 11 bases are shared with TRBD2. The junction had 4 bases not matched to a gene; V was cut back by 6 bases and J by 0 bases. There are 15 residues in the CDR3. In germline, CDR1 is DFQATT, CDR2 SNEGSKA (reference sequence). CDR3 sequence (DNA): TGCAGTGCAAGACTAGCGGGGTTAGCCAAAAACATTCAGTACTTC. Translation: CSARLAGLAKNIQYF.

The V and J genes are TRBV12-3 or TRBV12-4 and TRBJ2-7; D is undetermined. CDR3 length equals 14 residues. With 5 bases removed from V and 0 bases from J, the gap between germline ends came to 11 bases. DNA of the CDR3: TGTGCCAGCAGTCCCCTCCGTGCCTCCTACGAGCAGTACTTC. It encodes CASSPLRASYEQYF.

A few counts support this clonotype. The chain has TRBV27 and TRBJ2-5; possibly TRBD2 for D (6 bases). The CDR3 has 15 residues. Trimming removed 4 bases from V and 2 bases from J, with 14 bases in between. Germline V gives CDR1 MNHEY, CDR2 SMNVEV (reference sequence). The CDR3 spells CASSYAGWGQETQYF. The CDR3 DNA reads TGTGCCAGCAGTTACGCGGGGTGGGGACAAGAGACCCAGTACTTC.

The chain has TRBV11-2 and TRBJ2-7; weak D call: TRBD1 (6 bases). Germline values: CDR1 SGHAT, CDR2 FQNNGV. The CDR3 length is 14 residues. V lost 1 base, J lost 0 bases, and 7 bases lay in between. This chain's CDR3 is CASSLAGASYEQYF. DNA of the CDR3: TGTGCCAGCAGCTTAGCAGGGGCCTCCTACGAGCAGTACTTC.

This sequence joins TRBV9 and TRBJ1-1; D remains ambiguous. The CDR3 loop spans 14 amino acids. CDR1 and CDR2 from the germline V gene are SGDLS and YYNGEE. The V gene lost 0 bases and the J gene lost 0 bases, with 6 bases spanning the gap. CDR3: CASSVDIMNTEAFF. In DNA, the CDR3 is TGTGCCAGCAGCGTAGACATCATGAACACTGAAGCTTTCTTT.

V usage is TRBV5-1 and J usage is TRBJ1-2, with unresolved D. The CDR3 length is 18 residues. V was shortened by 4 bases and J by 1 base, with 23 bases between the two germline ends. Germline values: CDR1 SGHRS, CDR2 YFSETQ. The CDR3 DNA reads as TGCGCCAGCAGCCCGGAAGGGTTAGAACAAGGACTTAACTATGGCTACACCTTC. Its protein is CASSPEGLEQGLNYGYTF.

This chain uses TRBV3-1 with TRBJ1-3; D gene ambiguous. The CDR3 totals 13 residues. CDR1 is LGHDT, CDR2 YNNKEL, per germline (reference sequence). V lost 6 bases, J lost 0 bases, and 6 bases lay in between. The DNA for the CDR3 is TGTGCCAGCAGGAGTTACTCTGGAAACACCATATATTTT. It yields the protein CASRSYSGNTIYF.

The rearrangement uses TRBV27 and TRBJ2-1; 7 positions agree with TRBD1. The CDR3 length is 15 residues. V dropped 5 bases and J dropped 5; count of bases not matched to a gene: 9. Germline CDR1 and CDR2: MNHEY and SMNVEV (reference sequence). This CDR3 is CASSPGQQSHNEQFF. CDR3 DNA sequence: TGTGCCAGCAGTCCGGGACAGCAATCTCACAATGAGCAGTTCTTC.

CDR3 sequence: CASSFSQGRVNQPQHF. The CDR3 DNA follows: TGTGCCAGCAGCTTTTCCCAGGGCCGAGTCAATCAGCCCCAGCATTTT. The chain joins TRBV7-8 to TRBJ1-5; tentative D call: TRBD1 (5 bases). This CDR3 has 16 amino acids. The germline V and J ends were trimmed by 3 bases and 3 bases, with 15 bases remaining between them. Germline CDR1 and CDR2: SGHVS and FQNEAQ.

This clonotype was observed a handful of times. The CDR3 is CASSSTGFGNQPQHF. Here the CDR3 DNA reads TGTGCCAGCAGTTCGACAGGATTTGGCAATCAGCCCCAGCATTTT. V and J are TRBV6-2 or TRBV6-3 and TRBJ1-5; D might be TRBD1 (6 bases). V lost 4 bases, J lost 2 bases, and 12 bases lay in between. The germline CDR1 and CDR2 sequences are MNHEY and SVGEGT. The CDR3 sequence is 15 residues long.

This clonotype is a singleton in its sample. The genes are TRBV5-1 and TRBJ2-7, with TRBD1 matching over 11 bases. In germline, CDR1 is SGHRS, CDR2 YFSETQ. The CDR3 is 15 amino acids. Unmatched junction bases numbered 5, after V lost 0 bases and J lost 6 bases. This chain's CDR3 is CASSLARGQGGEQYF. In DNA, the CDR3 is TGCGCCAGCAGCTTGGCCAGGGGACAGGGGGGCGAGCAGTACTTC.

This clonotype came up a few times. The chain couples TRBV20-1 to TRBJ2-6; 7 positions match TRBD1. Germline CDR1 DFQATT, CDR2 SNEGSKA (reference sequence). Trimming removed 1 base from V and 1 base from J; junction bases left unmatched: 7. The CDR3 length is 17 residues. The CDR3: CSARGTSRGSGANVLTF. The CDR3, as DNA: TGCAGTGCTAGAGGGACAAGCAGGGGGTCTGGGGCCAACGTCCTGACTTTC.

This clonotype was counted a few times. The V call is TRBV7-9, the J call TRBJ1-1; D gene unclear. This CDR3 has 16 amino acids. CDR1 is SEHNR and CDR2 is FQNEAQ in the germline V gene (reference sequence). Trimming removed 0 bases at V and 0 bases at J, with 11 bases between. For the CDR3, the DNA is TGTGCCAGCAGCTTAGCGCCGATAAGAGTGAACACTGAAGCTTTCTTT. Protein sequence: CASSLAPIRVNTEAFF.

The CDR3 spells CASSPRARGAEAFF. The CDR3 nucleotides are TGTGCCAGCAGTCCACGGGCCCGAGGGGCTGAAGCTTTCTTT. This rearrangement joins TRBV6-5 to TRBJ1-1, with D possibly being TRBD1 (5 bases). CDR1 and CDR2 from the germline V gene are MNHEY and SVGAGI. The V end was cut by 5 bases, the J end by 6 bases, with 16 bases between. This CDR3 has 14 amino acids.

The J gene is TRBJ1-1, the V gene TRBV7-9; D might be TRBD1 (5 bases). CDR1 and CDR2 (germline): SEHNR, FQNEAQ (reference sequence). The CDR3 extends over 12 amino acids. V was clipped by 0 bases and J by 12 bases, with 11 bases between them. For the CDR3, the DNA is TGTGCCAGCAGCTTAGCGTGGGACGAAACTTTCTTT. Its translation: CASSLAWDETFF. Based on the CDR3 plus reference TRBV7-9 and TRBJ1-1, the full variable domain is DTGVSQNPRHKITKRGQNVTFRCDPISEHNRLYWYRQTLGQGPEFLTYFQNEAQLEKSRLLSDRFSAERPKGSFSTLEIQRTEQGDSAMYLCASSLAWDETFFGQGTRLTVV.

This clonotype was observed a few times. The CDR3: CASSFQRGPSYNEQFF. The CDR3 bases are TGTGCCAGCAGTTTCCAGCGGGGACCGTCCTACAATGAGCAGTTCTTC. V and J are TRBV27 and TRBJ2-1, with TRBD2 identical over 7 bases. This CDR3 comprises 16 residues. Germline V gene sequence: CDR1 MNHEY, CDR2 SMNVEV (reference sequence). The V gene end was trimmed by 3 bases and the J gene end by 1 base; junction bases not matched to a gene: 6.

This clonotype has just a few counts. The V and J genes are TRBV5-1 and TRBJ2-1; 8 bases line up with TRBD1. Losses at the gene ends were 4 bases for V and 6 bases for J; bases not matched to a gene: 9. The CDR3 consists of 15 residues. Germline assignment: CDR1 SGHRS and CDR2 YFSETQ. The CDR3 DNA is TGCGCCAGCAGCCGGACAGGGAGAGAGACCAATGAGCAGTTCTTC. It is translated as CASSRTGRETNEQFF.

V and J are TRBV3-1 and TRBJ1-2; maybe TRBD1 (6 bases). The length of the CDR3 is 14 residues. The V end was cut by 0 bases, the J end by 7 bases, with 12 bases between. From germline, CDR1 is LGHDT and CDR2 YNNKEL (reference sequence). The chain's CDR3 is CASSQEGQRGGYTF. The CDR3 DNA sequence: TGTGCCAGCAGCCAAGAAGGACAGCGGGGTGGCTACACCTTC. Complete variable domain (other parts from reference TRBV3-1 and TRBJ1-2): DTAVSQTPKYLVTQMGNDKSIKCEQNLGHDTMYWYKQDSKKFLKIMFSYNNKELIINETVPNRFSPKSPDKAHLNLHINSLELGDSAVYFCASSQEGQRGGYTFGSGTRLTVV.

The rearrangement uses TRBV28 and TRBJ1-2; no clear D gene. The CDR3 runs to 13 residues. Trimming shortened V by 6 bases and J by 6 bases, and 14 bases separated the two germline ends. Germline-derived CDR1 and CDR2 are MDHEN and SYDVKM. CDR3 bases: TGTGCCAGCAGGCCCGGGGAGGTCCATGGCTACACCTTC. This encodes CASRPGEVHGYTF.

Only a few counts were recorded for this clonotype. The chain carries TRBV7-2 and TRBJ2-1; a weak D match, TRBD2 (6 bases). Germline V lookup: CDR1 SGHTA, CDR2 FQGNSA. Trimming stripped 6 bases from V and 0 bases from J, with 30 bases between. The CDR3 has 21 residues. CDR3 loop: CASSSPVWASETRGSYNEQFF. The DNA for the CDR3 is TGTGCCAGCAGTTCCCCCGTTTGGGCTAGCGAAACGCGGGGCTCCTACAATGAGCAGTTCTTC.

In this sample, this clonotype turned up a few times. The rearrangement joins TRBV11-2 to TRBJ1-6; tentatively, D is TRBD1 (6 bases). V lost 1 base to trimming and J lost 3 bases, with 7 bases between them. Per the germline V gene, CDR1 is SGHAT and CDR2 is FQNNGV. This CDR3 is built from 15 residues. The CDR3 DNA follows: TGTGCCAGCAGCTTAGGGACAGTCTATAATTCACCCCTCCACTTT. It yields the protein CASSLGTVYNSPLHF.

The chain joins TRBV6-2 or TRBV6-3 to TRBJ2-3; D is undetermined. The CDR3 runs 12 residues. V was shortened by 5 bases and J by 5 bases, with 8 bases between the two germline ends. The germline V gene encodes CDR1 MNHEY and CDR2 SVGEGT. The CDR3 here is CASSNLRDTQYF. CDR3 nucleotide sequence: TGTGCCAGCAGTAACCTGAGAGATACGCAGTATTTT.

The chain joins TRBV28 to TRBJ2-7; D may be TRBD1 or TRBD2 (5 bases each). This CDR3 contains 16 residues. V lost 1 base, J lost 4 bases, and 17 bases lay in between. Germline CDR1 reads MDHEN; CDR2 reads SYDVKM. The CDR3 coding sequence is TGTGCCAGCAGTTTATCGTCGGGTTTCAGGGAGTACGAGCAGTACGTC. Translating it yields CASSLSSGFREYEQYV.

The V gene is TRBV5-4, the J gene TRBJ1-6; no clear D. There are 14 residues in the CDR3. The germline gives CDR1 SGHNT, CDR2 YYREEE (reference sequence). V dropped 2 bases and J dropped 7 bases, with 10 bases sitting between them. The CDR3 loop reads CASSFRVFNSPLHF. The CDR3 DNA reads TGTGCCAGCAGCTTCCGGGTTTTCAATTCACCCCTCCACTTT.